Below, 25 T cell receptor beta chains from the same sample are listed, as sequenced in a study of T cells in Graves' hyperthyroidism and ophthalmopathy. RNA transcripts gave rise to amplified TCR beta CDR3 regions. The TCR CDR3 was amplified in a first-round RT-PCR using the HTBI primer set. Each CDR3 protein gets one entry after TCRdb re-called the multiplex PCR reads with MiXCR. The repertoire holds hundreds of thousands of distinct CDR3 sequences, with 14% as singletons. Sample: blood. Every receptor here comes from a woman aged 18-30 years with Graves' hyperthyroidism.

This clonotype has only a few counts. Sequence at one end of the junction differs from germline and may be a read error. This chain links TRBV6-1 with TRBJ2-3; D gene uncertain. The CDR3 is 12 amino acids. Per the germline V gene, CDR1 is MNHNS and CDR2 is SASEGT. The CDR3 region has the DNA TGTGCCAGCAGTAAAGCGTCAGATACGCAGTATTTT. Translating it yields CASSKASDTQYF.

The CDR3 sequence: CASSQHDGGRNSPLHF. In nucleotides, the CDR3 is TGCGCCAGCAGCCAGCACGACGGGGGTCGGAATTCACCCCTCCACTTT. The V call is TRBV4-3, the J call TRBJ1-6; possible D gene TRBD1, 5 bases. The CDR3 totals 16 residues. Trimming took 3 bases from V and 7 from J, leaving 16 bases between them. Germline V lookup: CDR1 LGHNA, CDR2 YSLEER.

This clonotype was counted only a few times. The V call is TRBV9, the J call TRBJ2-1; possible D gene TRBD1, 5 bases. The germline V gene encodes CDR1 SGDLS and CDR2 YYNGEE. V was pared by 3 bases and J by 2 bases, with 15 bases between. The CDR3 runs 16 residues. The CDR3 spells CASSAQGVGPYNEQFF. DNA of the CDR3: TGTGCCAGCAGCGCTCAGGGCGTAGGCCCCTACAATGAGCAGTTCTTC.

This clonotype turned up a few times. The chain recombines TRBV28 with TRBJ1-5; 7 nucleotides align to TRBD1. CDR1 MDHEN and CDR2 SYDVKM come from the germline V gene. CDR3 size: 14 residues. Trimming cost V 2 bases and J 7 bases; bases outside gene matches: 5. The CDR3 region has the DNA TGTGCCAGCAGTTTACAAGGGGGCGGGCAGCCCCAGCATTTT. This sequence encodes CASSLQGGGQPQHF.

This clonotype was detected ten times or more. The rearrangement joins TRBV28 to TRBJ1-5; D may be TRBD1 (6 bases). CDR1 is MDHEN and CDR2 is SYDVKM in the germline V gene. The CDR3 is made up of 18 amino acids. Trimming removed 5 bases from V and 0 bases from J, with 20 bases in between. The CDR3 DNA sequence: TGTGCCAGCAGTCTCCACGGACAGAACGTCTATAGCAATCAGCCCCAGCATTTT. It codes for CASSLHGQNVYSNQPQHF.

The chain employs TRBV24-1 and TRBJ2-7, with no clear D. The V gene's germline CDR1 is KGHDR and CDR2 SFDVKD. The CDR3 covers 12 residues. V dropped 4 bases and J dropped 1 base, with 4 bases sitting between them. CDR3 region: CATSDGSYEQYF. The CDR3 nucleotides read TGTGCCACCAGTGACGGATCCTACGAGCAGTACTTC.

This clonotype was counted between two and nine times. The CDR3 DNA follows: TGTGCCAGCAGTTACGGACAGGGCTATGAGCAGTTCTTC. It specifies CASSYGQGYEQFF. The chain links TRBV6-2 or TRBV6-3 to TRBJ2-1, with 8 bases identical to TRBD1. Germline V lookup: CDR1 MNHEY, CDR2 SVGEGT. V trimming: 2 bases; J trimming: 8 bases; junction bases outside the gene matches: 2. CDR3 length: 13 residues.

In this sample, this clonotype turned up a few times. This chain connects TRBV15 to TRBJ1-4; D is possibly TRBD1 (5 bases). V dropped 3 bases and J dropped 6 bases, with 11 bases sitting between them. Germline CDR1 and CDR2: LNHNV and YYDKDF (reference sequence). The CDR3 consists of 14 residues. The CDR3 here is CATSRDLGDEKLFF. The CDR3 bases are TGTGCCACCAGCAGGGACCTGGGGGATGAAAAACTGTTTTTT.

The chain employs TRBV30 and TRBJ1-6; D remains unclear. Germline-derived CDR1 and CDR2 are GTSNPN and SVGIG (reference sequence). This CDR3 has 12 residues. V was cut by 4 bases and J by 6 bases, with 7 bases left in between. Here the CDR3 reads CAWKLGNSPLHF. CDR3 bases: TGTGCCTGGAAGCTGGGTAATTCACCCCTCCACTTT. Drawing the rest from reference TRBV30 and TRBJ1-6, the complete variable domain is SQTIHQWPATLVQPVGSPLSLECTVEGTSNPNLYWYRQAAGRGLQLLFYSVGIGQISSEVPQNLSASRPQDRQFILSSKKLLLSDSGFYLCAWKLGNSPLHFGNGTRLTVT.

The rearrangement links TRBV19 to TRBJ1-5; 7 positions agree with TRBD1. J lost 3 bases, V lost 3 bases, and 5 bases had no gene match. Germline loops: CDR1 LNHDA, CDR2 SQIVND (reference sequence). The CDR3 contains 15 residues. The CDR3 nucleotides read TGTGCCAGTAGTATCTCAGGGGGGTTCAATCAGCCCCAGCATTTT. Its protein is CASSISGGFNQPQHF.

This clonotype was seen many times. This chain connects TRBV28 to TRBJ2-7; no clear D. Trimming took off 6 bases at V and 3 bases at J, with 9 bases between the two ends. Germline V gene data show CDR1 as MDHEN and CDR2 as SYDVKM. CDR3 length: 12 residues. The CDR3 region has the DNA TGTGCCAGCAGACTGGCCGGCTACGAGCAGTACTTC. Amino acid sequence: CASRLAGYEQYF. Drawing the rest from reference TRBV28 and TRBJ2-7, the complete variable domain is DVKVTQSSRYLVKRTGEKVFLECVQDMDHENMFWYRQDPGLGLRLIYFSYDVKMKEKGDIPEGYSVSREKKERFSLILESASTNQTSMYLCASRLAGYEQYFGPGTRLTVT.

This clonotype was detected ten times or more. The CDR3 sequence is CASSKVPGTGGGEQYF. The CDR3 DNA reads TGTGCCAGCAGCAAAGTCCCCGGGACAGGGGGCGGCGAGCAGTACTTC. The gene calls are TRBV7-2 and TRBJ2-7; TRBD1 agrees at 12 bases. With 5 bases clipped from V and 6 bases from J, the junction kept 11 bases outside the gene matches. This CDR3 region has 16 residues. CDR1 is SGHTA, CDR2 FQGNSA, per germline.

Ten or more counts support this clonotype. The V and J genes are TRBV7-9 and TRBJ2-7; 10 bases map to TRBD2. This CDR3 comprises 16 residues. Germline values: CDR1 SEHNR, CDR2 FQNEAQ (reference sequence). Unmatched junction bases numbered 8, after V lost 5 bases and J lost 1 base. The CDR3 DNA is TGTGCCAGCAGCGGAGGAACTAGCGGGACTTCCTACGAGCAGTACTTC. Its translation is CASSGGTSGTSYEQYF.

This clonotype was recorded many times. This chain joins TRBV20-1 and TRBJ1-1; D is unresolved. V lost 4 bases and J lost 0, with 12 bases in between. This CDR3 spans 14 amino acids. Germline CDR1 DFQATT, CDR2 SNEGSKA (reference sequence). The CDR3 bases are TGCAGTGCTAAAAAGGGAGCAGTGAACACTGAAGCTTTCTTT. This gives the protein CSAKKGAVNTEAFF.

This clonotype occurred many times. The rearrangement links TRBV29-1 to TRBJ2-1; D unresolved. V lost 3 bases and J lost 7, with 13 bases in between. Germline CDR1 is SQVTM and CDR2 is ANQGSEA. This CDR3 has 13 residues. For the CDR3, the DNA is TGCAGCGTTGAGTCGCGCTCCCGGAATGAGCAGTTCTTC. It translates to CSVESRSRNEQFF.

This clonotype appeared many times. The chain couples TRBV29-1 to TRBJ2-7; no clear D gene. The CDR3 runs 11 residues. Between the trimmed V and J ends, which lost 5 bases and 1 base, there was a span of 6 bases. Germline V gene lookup returns CDR1 SQVTM and CDR2 ANQGSEA. CDR3 DNA: TGCAGCGTTAGAACGTCCTACGAGCAGTACTTC. Translation: CSVRTSYEQYF.

The genes are TRBV19 and TRBJ2-1; TRBD2 aligns across 9 bases. Germline CDR1 is LNHDA and CDR2 is SQIVND (reference sequence). The ends lost 11 bases at V and 0 bases at J; junction bases unmatched: 5. The CDR3 contains 14 residues. CDR3 sequence: CASGLASSYNEQFF. The CDR3 DNA follows: TGTGCCTCCGGACTAGCGAGCTCCTACAATGAGCAGTTCTTC.

The rearrangement joins TRBV7-9 to TRBJ1-1, with a tentative D call TRBD1 (5 bases). The CDR3 sequence is 15 residues long. V lost 3 bases, J lost 0 bases, and 11 bases lay in between. Per germline, CDR1 SEHNR and CDR2 FQNEAQ (reference sequence). The CDR3 DNA sequence: TGTGCCAGCAGCTTCCGAGACAGCATGAACACTGAAGCTTTCTTT. Translating it yields CASSFRDSMNTEAFF.

This clonotype occurred many times. The genes are TRBV6-1 and TRBJ2-7; no reliable D call. V lost 2 bases, J lost 2 bases, and 7 bases lay in between. CDR1 and CDR2 from the germline V gene are MNHNS and SASEGT. This CDR3 is 13 amino acids long. CDR3 nucleotide sequence: TGTGCCAGCAGTGAAATGGCGGCCTACGAGCAGTACTTC. Translated: CASSEMAAYEQYF.

This clonotype was observed many times. This chain connects TRBV3-1 to TRBJ1-1; TRBD1 matches 7 bases. The germline V gene encodes CDR1 LGHDT and CDR2 YNNKEL (reference sequence). Trimming removed 2 bases from V and 2 bases from J; junction bases left unmatched: 5. The CDR3 runs to 15 residues. The CDR3 coding sequence is TGTGCCAGCAGCCAACAGACAGGGCCTAACACTGAAGCTTTCTTT. Protein product: CASSQQTGPNTEAFF.

This clonotype was seen a handful of times. This rearrangement joins TRBV19 to TRBJ2-2, with D uncertain. Looked up from germline, CDR1 is LNHDA and CDR2 is SQIVND (reference sequence). The CDR3 sequence is 14 residues long. Trimming shortened V by 3 bases and J by 5 bases, and 10 bases separated the two germline ends. The CDR3: CASSISLVTGELFF. DNA for the CDR3: TGTGCCAGTAGTATTTCGTTGGTGACCGGGGAGCTGTTTTTT.

The chain links TRBV6-5 to TRBJ2-7; 7 bases match TRBD2. The J segment lost 3 bases and the V segment lost 2 bases, leaving 4 bases of the junction unmatched. The CDR3 totals 14 residues. Looked up from germline, CDR1 is MNHEY and CDR2 is SVGAGI. The CDR3: CASSYGGSGYEQYF. Here the CDR3 DNA reads TGTGCCAGCAGTTACGGCGGGAGTGGCTACGAGCAGTACTTC.

The chain carries TRBV7-2 and TRBJ2-7, with D hard to call. V was clipped by 7 bases and J by 0 bases, with 13 bases between them. Germline V CDR1 and CDR2: SGHTA, FQGNSA. The CDR3 loop spans 14 amino acids. This CDR3 reads CASMPPDASYEQYF. CDR3 coding DNA: TGTGCCAGCATGCCTCCGGACGCCTCCTACGAGCAGTACTTC.

As to this clonotype: With a much larger clone just one base away, this may be a read error. This sequence joins TRBV27 and TRBJ2-7; 11 bases are shared with TRBD2. The CDR3 totals 17 residues. Germline assignment: CDR1 MNHEY and CDR2 SMNVEV (reference sequence). V was pared by 2 bases and J by 5 bases, with 11 bases of the junction left unmatched. CDR3 nucleotides: TGTGCCAGCAGTTTAAGGTCGACTAGCGGGACGAGCCACGAGCAGTACTTC. This encodes CASSLRSTSGTSHEQYF.

Only a few counts were recorded for this clonotype. This may come from a read error, since a much larger clone is one base off. The V gene is TRBV2, the J gene TRBJ1-1; D not certain. Germline V gene lookup returns CDR1 SNHLY and CDR2 FYNNEI. Trimming left V 2 bases short and J 1 base short, with 8 bases between. The CDR3 is 14 amino acids. The DNA for the CDR3 is TGTGCCAGCAGTGAAAGCCCGGGGAACACTGAAGCTTTCTTT. Encoded protein: CASSESPGNTEAFF.